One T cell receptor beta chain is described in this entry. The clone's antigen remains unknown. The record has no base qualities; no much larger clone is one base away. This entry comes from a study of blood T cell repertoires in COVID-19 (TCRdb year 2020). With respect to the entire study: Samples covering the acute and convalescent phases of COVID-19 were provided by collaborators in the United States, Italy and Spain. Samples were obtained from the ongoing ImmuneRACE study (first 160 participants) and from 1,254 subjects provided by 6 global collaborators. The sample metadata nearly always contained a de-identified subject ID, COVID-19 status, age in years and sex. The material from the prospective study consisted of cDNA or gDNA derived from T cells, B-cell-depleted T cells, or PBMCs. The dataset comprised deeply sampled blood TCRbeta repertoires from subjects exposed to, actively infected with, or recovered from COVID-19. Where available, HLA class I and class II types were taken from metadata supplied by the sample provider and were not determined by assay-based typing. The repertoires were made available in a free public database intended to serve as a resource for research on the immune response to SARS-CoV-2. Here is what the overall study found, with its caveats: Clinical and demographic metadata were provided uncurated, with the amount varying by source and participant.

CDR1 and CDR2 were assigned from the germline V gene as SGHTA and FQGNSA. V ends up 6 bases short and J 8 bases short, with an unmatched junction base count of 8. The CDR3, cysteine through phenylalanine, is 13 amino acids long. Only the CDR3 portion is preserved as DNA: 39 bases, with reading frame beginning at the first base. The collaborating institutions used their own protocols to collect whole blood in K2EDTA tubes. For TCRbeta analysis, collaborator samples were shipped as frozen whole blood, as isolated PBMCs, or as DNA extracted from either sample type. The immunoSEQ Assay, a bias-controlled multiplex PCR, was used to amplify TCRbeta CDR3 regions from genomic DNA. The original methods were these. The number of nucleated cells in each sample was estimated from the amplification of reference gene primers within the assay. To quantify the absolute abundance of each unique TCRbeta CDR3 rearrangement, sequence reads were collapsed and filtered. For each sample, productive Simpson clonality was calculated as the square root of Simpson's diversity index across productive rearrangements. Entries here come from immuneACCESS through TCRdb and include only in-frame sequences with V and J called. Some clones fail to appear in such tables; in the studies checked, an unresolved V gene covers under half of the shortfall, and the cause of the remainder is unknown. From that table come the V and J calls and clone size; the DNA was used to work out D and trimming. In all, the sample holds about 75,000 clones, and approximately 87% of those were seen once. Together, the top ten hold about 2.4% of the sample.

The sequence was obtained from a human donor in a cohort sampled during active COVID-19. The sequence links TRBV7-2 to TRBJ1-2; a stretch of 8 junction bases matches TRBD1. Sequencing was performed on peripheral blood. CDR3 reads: CASSLGQVEGYTF. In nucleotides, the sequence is TGTGCCAGCAGTTTGGGACAGGTTGAGGGCTACACCTTC.